This section outlines one T cell receptor beta chain sequence together with its context. Its antigen is unknown. V was shortened by 0 bases and J by 10 bases, with 12 bases between the two germline ends. Looked up from germline, CDR1 is MNHEY and CDR2 is SVGAGI. This CDR3 region has 13 residues. The study reverse transcribed the entire isolated RNA, so it sequenced expressed TCRB transcripts. TCRdb's table, derived via immunoSEQ multiplex PCR, lists solely in-frame clones and lacks some. The profile shows around 280,000 clones, roughly 8% of them singletons. This sample is drawn from a study of beta chain features in type 1 diabetes. Study-wide results and caveats: Relative to healthy donors, patients appeared to have naive, central memory and Treg TCRB repertoires that were more similar. Although PCR might favor shorter templates, it would do so equally in patients and controls.

V and J are TRBV6-5 and TRBJ2-5; the D gene could be TRBD1 or TRBD2 (6 bases each). The sequence derives from a woman aged 18-35 years in good health. The material sequenced was central memory CD4+ T cells from blood. The CDR3: CASSYSTGGDQYF. CDR3 coding DNA: TGTGCCAGCAGTTACTCGACAGGAGGGGACCAGTACTTC.